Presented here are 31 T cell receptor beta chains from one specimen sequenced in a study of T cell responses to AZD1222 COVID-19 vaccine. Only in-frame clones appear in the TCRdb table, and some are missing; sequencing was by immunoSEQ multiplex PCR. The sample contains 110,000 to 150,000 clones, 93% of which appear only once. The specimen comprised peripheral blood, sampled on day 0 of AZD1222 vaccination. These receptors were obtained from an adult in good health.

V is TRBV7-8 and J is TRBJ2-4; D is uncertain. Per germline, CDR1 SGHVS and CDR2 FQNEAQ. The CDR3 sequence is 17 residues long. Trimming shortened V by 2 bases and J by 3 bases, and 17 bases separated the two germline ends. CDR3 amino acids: CASSLTPPSVVKNIQYF. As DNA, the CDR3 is TGTGCCAGCAGCTTAACACCGCCCAGCGTTGTCAAAAACATTCAGTACTTC.

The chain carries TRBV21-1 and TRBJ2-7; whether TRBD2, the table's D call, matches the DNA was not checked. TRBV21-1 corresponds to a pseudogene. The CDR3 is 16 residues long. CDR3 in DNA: TGTGCCAGCAGCCAACAAAGCGGGCTTAGCTCCTACGAGCAGTACTTC. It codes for CASSQQSGLSSYEQYF.

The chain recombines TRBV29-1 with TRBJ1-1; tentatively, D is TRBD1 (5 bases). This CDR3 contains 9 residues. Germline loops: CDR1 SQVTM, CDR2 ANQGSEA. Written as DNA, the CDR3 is TGCAGATGGACAATTGAAGCTTTCTTT. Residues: CRWTIEAFF.

The CDR3, as DNA: TGTGCTCTGGACAGGAGCGACTATAGCAATCAGCCCCAGCATTTT. Translated: CALDRSDYSNQPQHF. The chain combines TRBV30 with TRBJ1-5, with 7 bases fitting TRBD1. The CDR3 spans 15 residues. CDR1 is GTSNPN, CDR2 SVGIG, per germline (reference sequence).

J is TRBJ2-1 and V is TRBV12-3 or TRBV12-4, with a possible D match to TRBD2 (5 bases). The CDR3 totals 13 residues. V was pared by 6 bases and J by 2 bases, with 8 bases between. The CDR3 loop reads CASSIGTYNEQFF. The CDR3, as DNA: TGTGCCAGCAGCATCGGGACCTACAATGAGCAGTTCTTC.

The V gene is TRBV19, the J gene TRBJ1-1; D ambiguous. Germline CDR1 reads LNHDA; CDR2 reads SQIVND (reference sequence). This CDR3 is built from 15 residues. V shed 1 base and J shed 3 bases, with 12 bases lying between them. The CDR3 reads CASSIGGAGYTEAFF. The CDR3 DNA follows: TGTGCCAGTAGTATAGGAGGAGCCGGATACACTGAAGCTTTCTTT.

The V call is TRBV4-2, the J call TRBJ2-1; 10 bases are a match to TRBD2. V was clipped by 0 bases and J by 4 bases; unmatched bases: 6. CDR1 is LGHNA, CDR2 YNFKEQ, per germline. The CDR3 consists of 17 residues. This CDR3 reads CASSQDILAGLYNEQFF. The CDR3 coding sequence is TGTGCCAGCAGCCAAGATATACTAGCGGGACTATACAATGAGCAGTTCTTC.

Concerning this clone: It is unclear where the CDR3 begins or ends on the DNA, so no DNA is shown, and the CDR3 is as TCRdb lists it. This CDR3 is CVRSLAWASGSGWEQFF. The chain recombines TRBV7-5 with TRBJ2-1; TRBD2, the D gene given by the table, was not confirmed from the DNA. TRBV7-5 is an annotated pseudogene. The CDR3 has 17 amino acids, counting both end residues.

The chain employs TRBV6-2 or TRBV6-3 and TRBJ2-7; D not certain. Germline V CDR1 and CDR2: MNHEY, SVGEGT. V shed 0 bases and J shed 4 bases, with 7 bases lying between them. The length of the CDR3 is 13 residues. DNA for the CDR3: TGTGCCAGCAGTTACTCGAACGCGTACGAGCAGTACTTC. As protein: CASSYSNAYEQYF.

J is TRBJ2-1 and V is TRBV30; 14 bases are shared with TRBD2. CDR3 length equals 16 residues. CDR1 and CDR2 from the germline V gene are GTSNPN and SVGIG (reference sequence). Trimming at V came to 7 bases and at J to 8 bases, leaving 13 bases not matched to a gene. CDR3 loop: CASKRGTSGRFDEQFF. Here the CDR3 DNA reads TGTGCCTCAAAACGGGGGACTAGCGGGAGATTCGATGAGCAGTTCTTC.

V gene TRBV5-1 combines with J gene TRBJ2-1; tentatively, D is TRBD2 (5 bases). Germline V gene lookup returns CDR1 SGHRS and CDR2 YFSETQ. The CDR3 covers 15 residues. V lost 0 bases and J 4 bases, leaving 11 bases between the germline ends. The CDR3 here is CASSLVGNRYNEQFF. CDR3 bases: TGCGCCAGCAGCTTGGTCGGGAATCGGTACAATGAGCAGTTCTTC. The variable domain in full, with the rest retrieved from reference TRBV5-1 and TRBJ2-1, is KAGVTQTPRYLIKTRGQQVTLSCSPISGHRSVSWYQQTPGQGLQFLFEYFSETQRNKGNFPGRFSGRQFSNSRSEMNVSTLELGDSALYLCASSLVGNRYNEQFFGPGTRLTVL.

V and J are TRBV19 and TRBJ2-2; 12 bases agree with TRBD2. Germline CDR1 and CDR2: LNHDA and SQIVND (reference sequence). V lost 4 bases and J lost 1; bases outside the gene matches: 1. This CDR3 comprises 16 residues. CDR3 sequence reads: CASSTGLAGNTGELFF. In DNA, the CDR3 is TGTGCCAGTAGTACGGGACTAGCGGGGAACACCGGGGAGCTGTTTTTT. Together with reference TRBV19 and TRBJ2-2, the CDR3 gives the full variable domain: DGGITQSPKYLFRKEGQNVTLSCEQNLNHDAMYWYRQDPGQGLRLIYYSQIVNDFQKGDIAEGYSVSREKKESFPLTVTSAQKNPTAFYLCASSTGLAGNTGELFFGEGSRLTVL.

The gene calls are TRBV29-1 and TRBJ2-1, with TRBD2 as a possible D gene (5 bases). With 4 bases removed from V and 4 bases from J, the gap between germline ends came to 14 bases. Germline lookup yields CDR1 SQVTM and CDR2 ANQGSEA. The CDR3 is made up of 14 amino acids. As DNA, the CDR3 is TGCAGCGTTGTTGACGGGGATTCTTACAATGAGCAGTTCTTC. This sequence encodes CSVVDGDSYNEQFF.

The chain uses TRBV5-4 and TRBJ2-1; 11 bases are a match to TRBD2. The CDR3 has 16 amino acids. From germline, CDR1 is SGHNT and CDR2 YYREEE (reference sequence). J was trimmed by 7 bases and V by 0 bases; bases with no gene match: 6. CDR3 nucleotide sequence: TGTGCCAGCAGCTTGGCTCTTACTAGCGGGAGTAATGAGCAGTTCTTC. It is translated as CASSLALTSGSNEQFF.

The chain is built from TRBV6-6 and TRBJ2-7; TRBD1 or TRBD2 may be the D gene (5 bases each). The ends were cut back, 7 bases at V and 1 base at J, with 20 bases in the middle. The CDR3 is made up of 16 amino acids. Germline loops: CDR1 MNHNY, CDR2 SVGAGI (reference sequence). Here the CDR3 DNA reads TGTGCCAGCACCCGGGTGGGGGAGACCCTATCCTACGAGCAGTACTTC. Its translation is CASTRVGETLSYEQYF.

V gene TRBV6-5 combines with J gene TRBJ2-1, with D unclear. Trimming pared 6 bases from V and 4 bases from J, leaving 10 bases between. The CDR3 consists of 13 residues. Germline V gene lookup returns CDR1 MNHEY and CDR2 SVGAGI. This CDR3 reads CASSRLLYNEQFF. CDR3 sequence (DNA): TGTGCCAGCAGCCGTTTACTGTACAATGAGCAGTTCTTC.

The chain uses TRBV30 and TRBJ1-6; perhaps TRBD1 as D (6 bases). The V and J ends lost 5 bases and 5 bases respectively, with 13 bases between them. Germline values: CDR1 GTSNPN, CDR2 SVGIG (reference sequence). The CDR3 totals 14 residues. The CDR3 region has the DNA TGTGCCTGGTCTGGGACAATAAATAATTCACCCCTCCACTTT. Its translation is CAWSGTINNSPLHF.

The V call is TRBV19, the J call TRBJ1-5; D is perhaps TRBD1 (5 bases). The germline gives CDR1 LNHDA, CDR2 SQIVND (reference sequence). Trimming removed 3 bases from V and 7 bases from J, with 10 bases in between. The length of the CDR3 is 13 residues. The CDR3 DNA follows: TGTGCCAGTAGTATTAGGGGCGACCAGCCCCAGCATTTT. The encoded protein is CASSIRGDQPQHF.

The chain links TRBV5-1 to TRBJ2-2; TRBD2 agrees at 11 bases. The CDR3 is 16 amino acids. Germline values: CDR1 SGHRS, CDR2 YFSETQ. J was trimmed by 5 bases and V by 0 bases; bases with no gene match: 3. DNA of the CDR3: TGCGCCAGCAGCTTGGTGGCTAGCGGGGGGACCGGGGAGCTGTTTTTT. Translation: CASSLVASGGTGELFF.

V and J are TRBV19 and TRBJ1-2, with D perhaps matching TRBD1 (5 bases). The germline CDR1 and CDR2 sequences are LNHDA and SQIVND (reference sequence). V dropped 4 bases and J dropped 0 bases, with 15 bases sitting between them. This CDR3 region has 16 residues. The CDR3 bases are TGTGCCAGTAGTAAGTCGGGGGACTATTCTAACTATGGCTACACCTTC. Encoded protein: CASSKSGDYSNYGYTF.

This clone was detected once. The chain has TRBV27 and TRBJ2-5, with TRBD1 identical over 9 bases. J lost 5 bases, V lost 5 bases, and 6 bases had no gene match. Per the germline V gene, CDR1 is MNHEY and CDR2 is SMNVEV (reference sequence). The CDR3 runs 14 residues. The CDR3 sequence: CASSTGQGGETQYF. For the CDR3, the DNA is TGTGCCAGCAGTACGGGACAGGGTGGCGAGACCCAGTACTTC.

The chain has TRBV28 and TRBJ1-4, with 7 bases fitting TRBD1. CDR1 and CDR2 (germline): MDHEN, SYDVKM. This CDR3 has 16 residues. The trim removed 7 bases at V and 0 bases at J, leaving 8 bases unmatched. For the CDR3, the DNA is TGTGCCAGCACTCCCTTAGACAGGGCAACTAATGAAAAACTGTTTTTT. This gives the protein CASTPLDRATNEKLFF.

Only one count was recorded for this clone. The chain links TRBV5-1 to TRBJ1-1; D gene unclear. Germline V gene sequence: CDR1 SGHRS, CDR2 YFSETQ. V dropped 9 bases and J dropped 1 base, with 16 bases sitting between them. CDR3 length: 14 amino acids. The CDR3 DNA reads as TGCGCCACCCATTTAGACACCTCGAACACTGAAGCTTTCTTT. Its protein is CATHLDTSNTEAFF.

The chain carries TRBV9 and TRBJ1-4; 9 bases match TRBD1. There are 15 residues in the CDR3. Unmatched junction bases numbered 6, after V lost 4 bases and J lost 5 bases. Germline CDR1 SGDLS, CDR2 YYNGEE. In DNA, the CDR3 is TGTGCCAGCAGCAGCCGGGACAGGGAAAATGAAAAACTGTTTTTT. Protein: CASSSRDRENEKLFF.

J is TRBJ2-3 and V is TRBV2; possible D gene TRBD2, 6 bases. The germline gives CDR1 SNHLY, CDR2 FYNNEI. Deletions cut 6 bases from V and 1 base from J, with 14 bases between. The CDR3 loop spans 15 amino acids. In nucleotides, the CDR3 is TGTGCCAGCAGCCAAAGCGGGTACCGCACAGATACGCAGTATTTT. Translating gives CASSQSGYRTDTQYF.

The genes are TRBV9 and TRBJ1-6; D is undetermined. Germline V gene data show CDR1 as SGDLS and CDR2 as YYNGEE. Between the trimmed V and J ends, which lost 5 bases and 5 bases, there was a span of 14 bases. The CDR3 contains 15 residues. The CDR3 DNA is TGTGCCAGCAGTGCCCATTCCGAGCATAATTCACCCCTCCACTTT. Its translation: CASSAHSEHNSPLHF.

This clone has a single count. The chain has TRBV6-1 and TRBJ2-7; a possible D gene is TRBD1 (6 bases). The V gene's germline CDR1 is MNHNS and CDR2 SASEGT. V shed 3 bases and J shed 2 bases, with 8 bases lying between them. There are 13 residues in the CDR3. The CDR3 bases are TGTGCCAGCAGTGAGACAGGCGCCTACGAGCAGTACTTC. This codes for CASSETGAYEQYF.

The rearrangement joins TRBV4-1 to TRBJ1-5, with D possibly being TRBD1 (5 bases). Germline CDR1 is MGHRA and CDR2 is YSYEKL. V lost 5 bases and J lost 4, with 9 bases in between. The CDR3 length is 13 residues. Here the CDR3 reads CASSGTRNQPQHF. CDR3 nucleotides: TGCGCCAGCAGCGGGACCCGTAATCAGCCCCAGCATTTT.

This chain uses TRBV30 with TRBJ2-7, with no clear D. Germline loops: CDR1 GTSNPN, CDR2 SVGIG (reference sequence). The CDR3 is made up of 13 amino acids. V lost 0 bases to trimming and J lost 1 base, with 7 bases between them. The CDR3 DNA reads TGTGCCTGGAGTGTACTTGGGTCCTACGAGCAGTACTTC. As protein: CAWSVLGSYEQYF.

The CDR3 sequence: CASSPYRDPKAFF. The CDR3, as DNA: TGTGCCAGCTCACCCTACAGGGATCCAAAAGCTTTCTTT. The J gene is TRBJ1-1, the V gene TRBV18; TRBD1 is a possible D gene (6 bases). Trimming pared 3 bases from V and 9 bases from J, leaving 14 bases between. The CDR3 loop spans 13 amino acids. Germline V gene sequence: CDR1 KGHSH, CDR2 LQKENI.

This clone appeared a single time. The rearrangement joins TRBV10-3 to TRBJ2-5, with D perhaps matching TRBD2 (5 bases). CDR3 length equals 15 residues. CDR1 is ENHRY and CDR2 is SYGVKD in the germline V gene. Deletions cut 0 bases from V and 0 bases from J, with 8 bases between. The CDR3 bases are TGTGCCATCAGTGAGTCACGGGGTAACCAAGAGACCCAGTACTTC. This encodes CAISESRGNQETQYF.